This T cell receptor (beta chain) emerged from a study of blood T cells in healthy people across ages. Of note for this clonotype: Its cognate antigen is unknown.

Primers used in a second PCR of about 7 to 12 cycles were a sample-barcoded 5' primer and a J-beta primer mix. TCRdb analysed the 5' RACE reads with MiXCR anew, one entry per CDR3 protein. In the table there are roughly 1,100,000 distinct CDR3 sequences, roughly a quarter of which are singletons. Study-wide results and limits: Underestimates were what the diversity estimates from one million T cells were considered to be.

Germline V gives CDR1 DFQATT, CDR2 SNEGSKA (reference sequence). The CDR3 totals 11 residues. These data were also reused for a study on T cells of mothers and their children. That report adds: Reverse transcription into cDNA received all extracted RNA, at about 1.5 ug per 15 ul. The TCR beta CDR3 read count exceeded 8.5 million for each mother and was 2.5 million to 3 million for each child. Compared with unrelated pairs, related mother-child pairs had slightly higher, non-significant overlap.

The chain links TRBV20-1 to TRBJ2-7, with D uncertain. The DNA end is a closer match to TRBJ2-1, so the J assignment may be wrong. This sequence originates from a girl aged 2 to 10 in good health. The specimen sequenced was blood. CDR3 DNA sequence: TGCAGTGCACAGCTACCCCCGGAGCAGTTCTTC. Protein product: CSAQLPPEQFF.